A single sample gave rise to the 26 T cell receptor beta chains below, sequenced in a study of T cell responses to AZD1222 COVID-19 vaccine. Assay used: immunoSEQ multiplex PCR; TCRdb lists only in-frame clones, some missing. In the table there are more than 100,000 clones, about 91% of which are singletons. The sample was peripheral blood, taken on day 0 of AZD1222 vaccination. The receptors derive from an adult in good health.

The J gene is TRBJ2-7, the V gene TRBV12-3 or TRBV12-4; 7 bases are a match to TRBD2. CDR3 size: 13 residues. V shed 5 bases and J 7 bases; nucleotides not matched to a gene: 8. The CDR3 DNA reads TGTGCCAGCAGTCCGGGGGGAGGCGGGGAGCAGTACTTC. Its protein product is CASSPGGGGEQYF.

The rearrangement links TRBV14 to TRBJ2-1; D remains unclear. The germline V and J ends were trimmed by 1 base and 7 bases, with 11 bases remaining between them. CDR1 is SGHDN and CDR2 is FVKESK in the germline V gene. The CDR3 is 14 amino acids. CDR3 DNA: TGTGCCAGCAGCCAAGCTGGGCCCCTGAATGAGCAGTTCTTC. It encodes CASSQAGPLNEQFF.

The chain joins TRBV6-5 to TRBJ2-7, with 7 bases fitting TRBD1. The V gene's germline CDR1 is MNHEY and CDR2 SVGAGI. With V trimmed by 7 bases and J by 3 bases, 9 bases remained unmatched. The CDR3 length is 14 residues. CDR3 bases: TGTGCCAGCAACCGACAGGGCGCCCTCTACGAGCAGTACTTC. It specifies CASNRQGALYEQYF.

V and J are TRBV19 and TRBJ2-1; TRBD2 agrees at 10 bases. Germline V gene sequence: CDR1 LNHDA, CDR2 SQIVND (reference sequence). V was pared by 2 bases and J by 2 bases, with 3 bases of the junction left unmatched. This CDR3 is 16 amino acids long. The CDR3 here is CASSILTSGAYNEQFF. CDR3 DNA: TGTGCCAGTAGTATACTTACTAGCGGGGCCTACAATGAGCAGTTCTTC.

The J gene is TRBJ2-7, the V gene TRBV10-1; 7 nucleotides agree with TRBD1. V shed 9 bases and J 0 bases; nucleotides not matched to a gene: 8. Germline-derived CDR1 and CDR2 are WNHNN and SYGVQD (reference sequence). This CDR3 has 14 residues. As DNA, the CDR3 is TGCGCCAGGCCGGGACAGCTTTTCTCCTACGAGCAGTACTTC. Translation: CARPGQLFSYEQYF.

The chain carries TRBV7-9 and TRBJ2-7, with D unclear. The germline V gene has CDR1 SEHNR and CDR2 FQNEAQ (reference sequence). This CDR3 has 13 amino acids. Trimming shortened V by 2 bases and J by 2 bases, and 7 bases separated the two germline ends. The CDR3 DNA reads TGTGCCAGCAGCTTAACAAACGCCTACGAGCAGTACTTC. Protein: CASSLTNAYEQYF.

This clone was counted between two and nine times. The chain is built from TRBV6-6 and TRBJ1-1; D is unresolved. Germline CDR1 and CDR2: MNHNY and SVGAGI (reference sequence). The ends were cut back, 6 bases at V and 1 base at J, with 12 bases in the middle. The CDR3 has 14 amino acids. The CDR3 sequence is CASSPTAANTEAFF. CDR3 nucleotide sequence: TGTGCCAGCAGCCCCACCGCTGCGAACACTGAAGCTTTCTTT.

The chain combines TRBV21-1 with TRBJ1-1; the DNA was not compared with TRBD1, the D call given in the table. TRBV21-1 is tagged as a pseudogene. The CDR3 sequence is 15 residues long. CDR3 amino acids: CASSKGGQGGTEAFF. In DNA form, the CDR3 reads TGTGCCAGCAGCAAAGGCGGACAGGGGGGCACTGAAGCTTTCTTT.

The CDR3 loop reads CASSIGPGSYGYTF. The CDR3 DNA follows: TGTGCCAGTAGTATAGGGCCGGGTAGCTATGGCTACACCTTC. This chain connects TRBV19 to TRBJ1-2; D unclear. CDR3 length equals 14 residues. The germline CDR1 and CDR2 sequences are LNHDA and SQIVND (reference sequence). The V and J ends lost 1 base and 4 bases respectively, with 10 bases between them.

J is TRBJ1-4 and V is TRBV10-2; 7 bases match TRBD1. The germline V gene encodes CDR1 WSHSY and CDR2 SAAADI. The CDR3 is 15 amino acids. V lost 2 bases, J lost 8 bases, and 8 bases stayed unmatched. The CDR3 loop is CASSEPTGSGEKLFF. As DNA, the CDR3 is TGCGCCAGCAGTGAGCCGACAGGGTCCGGAGAAAAACTGTTTTTT.

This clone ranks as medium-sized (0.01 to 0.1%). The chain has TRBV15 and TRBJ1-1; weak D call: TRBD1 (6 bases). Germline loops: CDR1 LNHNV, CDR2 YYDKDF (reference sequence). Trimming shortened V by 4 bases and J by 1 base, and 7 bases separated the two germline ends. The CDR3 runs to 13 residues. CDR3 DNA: TGTGCCACCAGCATGGACAGGAACACTGAAGCTTTCTTT. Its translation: CATSMDRNTEAFF.

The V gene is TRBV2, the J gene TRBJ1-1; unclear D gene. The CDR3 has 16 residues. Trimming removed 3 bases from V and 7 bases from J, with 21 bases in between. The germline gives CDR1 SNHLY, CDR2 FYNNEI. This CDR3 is CASSDDQPLPDSEAFF. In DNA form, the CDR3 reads TGTGCCAGCAGTGATGACCAGCCCCTCCCCGATAGTGAAGCTTTCTTT.

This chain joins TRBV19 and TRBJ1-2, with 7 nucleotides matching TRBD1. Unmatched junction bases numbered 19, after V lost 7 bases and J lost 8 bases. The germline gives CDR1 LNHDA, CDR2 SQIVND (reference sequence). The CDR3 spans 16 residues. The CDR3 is CASTPERGNRGWGYTF. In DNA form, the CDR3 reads TGTGCCAGTACCCCAGAACGAGGAAACAGGGGTTGGGGCTACACCTTC.

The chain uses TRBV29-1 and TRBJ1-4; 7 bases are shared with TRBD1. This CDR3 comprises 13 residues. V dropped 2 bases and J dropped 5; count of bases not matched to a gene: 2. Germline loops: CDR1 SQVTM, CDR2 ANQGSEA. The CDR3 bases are TGCAGCGTTGAAATACAGGGGAATGAAAAACTGTTTTTT. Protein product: CSVEIQGNEKLFF. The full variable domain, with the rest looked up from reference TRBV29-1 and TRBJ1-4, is SAVISQKPSRDICQRGTSLTIQCQVDSQVTMMFWYRQQPGQSLTLIATANQGSEATYESGFVIDKFPISRPNLTFSTLTVSNMSPEDSSIYLCSVEIQGNEKLFFGSGTQLSVL.

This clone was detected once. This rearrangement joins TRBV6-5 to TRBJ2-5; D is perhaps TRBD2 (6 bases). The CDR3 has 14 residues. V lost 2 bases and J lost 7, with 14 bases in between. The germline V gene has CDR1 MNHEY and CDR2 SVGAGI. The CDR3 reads CASSYPGDLRTQYF. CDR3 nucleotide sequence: TGTGCCAGCAGTTACCCGGGGGACCTTCGGACCCAGTACTTC.

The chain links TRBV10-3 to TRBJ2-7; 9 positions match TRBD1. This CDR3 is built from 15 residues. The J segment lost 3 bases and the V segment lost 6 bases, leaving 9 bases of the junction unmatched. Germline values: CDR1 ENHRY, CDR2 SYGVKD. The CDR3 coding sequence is TGTGCCATCAGGCCGGGACAGGGAGGTGTCTACGAGCAGTACTTC. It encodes CAIRPGQGGVYEQYF.

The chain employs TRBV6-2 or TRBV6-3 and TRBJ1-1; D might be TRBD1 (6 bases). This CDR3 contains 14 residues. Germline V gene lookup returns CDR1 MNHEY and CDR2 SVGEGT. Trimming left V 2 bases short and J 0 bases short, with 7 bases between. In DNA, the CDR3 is TGTGCCAGCAGTTACACAGGGATGAACACTGAAGCTTTCTTT. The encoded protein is CASSYTGMNTEAFF.

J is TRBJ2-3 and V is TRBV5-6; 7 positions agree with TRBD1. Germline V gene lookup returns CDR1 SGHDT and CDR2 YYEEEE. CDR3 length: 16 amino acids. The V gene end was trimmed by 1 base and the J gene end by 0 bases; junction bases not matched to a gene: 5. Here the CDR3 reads CASSLYRGLSTDTQYF. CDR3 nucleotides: TGTGCCAGCAGCTTGTATAGGGGGCTTAGCACAGATACGCAGTATTTT.

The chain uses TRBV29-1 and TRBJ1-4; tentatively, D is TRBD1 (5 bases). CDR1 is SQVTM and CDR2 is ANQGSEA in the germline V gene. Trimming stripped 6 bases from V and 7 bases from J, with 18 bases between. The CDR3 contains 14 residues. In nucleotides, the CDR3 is TGCAGCGTGGCGATGGGGGGAAGAGGTGAAAAACTGTTTTTT. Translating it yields CSVAMGGRGEKLFF. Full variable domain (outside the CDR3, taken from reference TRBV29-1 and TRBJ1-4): SAVISQKPSRDICQRGTSLTIQCQVDSQVTMMFWYRQQPGQSLTLIATANQGSEATYESGFVIDKFPISRPNLTFSTLTVSNMSPEDSSIYLCSVAMGGRGEKLFFGSGTQLSVL.

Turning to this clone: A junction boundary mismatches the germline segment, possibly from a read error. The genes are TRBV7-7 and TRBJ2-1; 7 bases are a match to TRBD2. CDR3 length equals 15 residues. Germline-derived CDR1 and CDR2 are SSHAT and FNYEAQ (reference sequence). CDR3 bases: TGTGCTAGCAGCTCCTTCCGGGCGGGGGTAGATGAGCAGTTCTTC. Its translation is CASSSFRAGVDEQFF.

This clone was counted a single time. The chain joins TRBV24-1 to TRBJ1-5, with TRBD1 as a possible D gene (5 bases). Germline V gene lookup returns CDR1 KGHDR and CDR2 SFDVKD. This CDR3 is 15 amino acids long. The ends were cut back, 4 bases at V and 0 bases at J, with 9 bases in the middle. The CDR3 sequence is CATSEGTVSNQPQHF. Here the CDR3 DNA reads TGTGCCACCAGTGAAGGGACGGTTAGCAATCAGCCCCAGCATTTT.

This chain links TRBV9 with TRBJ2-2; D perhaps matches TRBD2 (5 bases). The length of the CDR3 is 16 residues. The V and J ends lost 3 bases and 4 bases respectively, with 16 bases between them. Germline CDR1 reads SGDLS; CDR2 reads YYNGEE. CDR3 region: CASSARGGGSTGELFF. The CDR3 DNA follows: TGTGCCAGCAGCGCCCGAGGAGGCGGGTCCACCGGGGAGCTGTTTTTT.

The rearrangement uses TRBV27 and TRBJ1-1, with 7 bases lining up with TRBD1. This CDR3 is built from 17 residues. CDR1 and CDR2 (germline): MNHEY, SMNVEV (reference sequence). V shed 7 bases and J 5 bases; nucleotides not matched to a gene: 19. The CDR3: CASTWRDSLDTLTEAFF. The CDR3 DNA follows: TGTGCCAGCACCTGGAGGGACAGTTTAGATACTTTGACTGAAGCTTTCTTT.

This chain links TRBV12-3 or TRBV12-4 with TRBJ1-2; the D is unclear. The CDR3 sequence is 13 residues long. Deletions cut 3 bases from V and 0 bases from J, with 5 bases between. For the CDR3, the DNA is TGTGCCAGCAGTTTCAAGGCTAACTATGGCTACACCTTC. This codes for CASSFKANYGYTF.

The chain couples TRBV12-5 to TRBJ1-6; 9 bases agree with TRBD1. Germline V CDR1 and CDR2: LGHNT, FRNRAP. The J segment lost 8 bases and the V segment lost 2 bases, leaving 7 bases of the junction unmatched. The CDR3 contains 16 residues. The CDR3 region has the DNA TGTGCTAGTGGTTTGAGGACAGGGGAGAGGTATTCACCCCTCCACTTT. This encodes CASGLRTGERYSPLHF.

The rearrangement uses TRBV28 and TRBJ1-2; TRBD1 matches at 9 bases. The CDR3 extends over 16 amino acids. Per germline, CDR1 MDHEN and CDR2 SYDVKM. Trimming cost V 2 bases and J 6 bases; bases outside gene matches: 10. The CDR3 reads CASSLLLGQGSDGYTF. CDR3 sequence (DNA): TGTGCCAGCAGTTTACTTTTAGGACAGGGGAGTGATGGCTACACCTTC.